This is a list of T cell receptor beta chains from one sample in a study of blood T cell repertoires in COVID-19. TCRdb's copy holds only in-frame clones and misses some; the assay was immunoSEQ multiplex PCR. This sample has tens of thousands of clones, with around 84% found just once. The sample comprised peripheral blood. These TCRs come from a human donor in a cohort sampled during active COVID-19. The CDR3 runs from the conserved cysteine through the conserved F or W. Fields, in order: clone size, V gene, J gene, D gene, CDR3 protein, CDR3 DNA. The D gene is left open where the match is weak. Clone size appears in some rows only: once, few, many, or a class for an expanded clone.

>once|TRBV6-5|TRBJ2-7|-
CASKDSFYEQYF
TGTGCCAGCAAGGACAGTTTTTACGAGCAGTACTTC
>-|TRBV2|TRBJ1-5|TRBD1
CASKGAPSNQPQHF
TGTGCCAGCAAGGGGGCCCCTAGCAATCAGCCCCAGCATTTT
>-|TRBV25-1|TRBJ2-7|-
CASSPGLPGIYEQYF
TGTGCCAGCAGTCCGGGACTCCCGGGAATCTACGAGCAGTACTTC
>once|TRBV3-1/TRBV3-2|TRBJ2-5|-
CASSQDPPRGYQETQYF
TGTGCCAGCAGCCAAGACCCCCCGAGGGGGTACCAAGAGACCCAGTACTTC
>-|TRBV12-3/TRBV12-4|TRBJ1-1|-
CASSLGGFEAFF
TGTGCCAGCAGTTTGGGGGGTTTTGAAGCTTTCTTT
>-|TRBV5-1|TRBJ1-5|-
CASSLGAREGNQPQHF
TGCGCCAGCAGCTTGGGGGCGAGGGAGGGCAATCAGCCCCAGCATTTT
>-|TRBV6-5|TRBJ2-7|-
CASSGDTYSEQYF
TGTGCCAGCAGCGGGGACACATACAGCGAGCAGTACTTC
>once|TRBV13|TRBJ2-3|TRBD1
CASSISTGGTDTQYF
TGTGCCAGCAGCATATCGACAGGGGGTACAGATACGCAGTATTTT
>-|TRBV5-1|TRBJ2-5|-
CASSRTVQETQYF
TGCGCCAGCAGCCGGACAGTCCAAGAGACCCAGTACTTC
>-|TRBV20-1|TRBJ1-3|-
CSASDRLKGGNTIYF
TGCAGTGCTAGTGACAGACTCAAAGGTGGAAACACCATATATTTT
>-|TRBV4-2|TRBJ1-2|-
CASSQVEVGYGYTF
TGTGCCAGCAGCCAAGTGGAGGTTGGCTATGGCTACACCTTC
>-|TRBV2|TRBJ2-1|TRBD2
CASSTGTRGNEQFF
TGTGCCAGCAGTACCGGGACTAGGGGCAATGAGCAGTTCTTC
>once|TRBV2|TRBJ2-3|TRBD2
CANGLAGGSTDTQYF
TGTGCCAACGGACTAGCGGGGGGCTCCACAGATACGCAGTATTTT
>-|TRBV10-2|TRBJ2-1|TRBD2
CASSESRGALNEQFF
TGCGCCAGCAGTGAGTCGCGGGGGGCACTCAATGAGCAGTTCTTC
>-|TRBV3-1/TRBV3-2|TRBJ2-7|TRBD1
CASSQSGTGGYEQYF
TGTGCCAGCAGCCAATCCGGGACAGGGGGCTACGAGCAGTACTTC
>-|TRBV24-1|TRBJ1-5|-
CATSDGGVPQHF
TGTGCCACCAGTGATGGAGGGGTACCCCAGCATTTT
>-|TRBV9|TRBJ2-1|-
CASSVSGDIYNEQFF
TGTGCCAGCAGCGTATCCGGGGACATCTACAATGAGCAGTTCTTC
>few|TRBV7-9|TRBJ1-5|TRBD1
CASTTGELQPQHF
TGTGCCAGCACGACAGGGGAACTTCAGCCCCAGCATTTT
>-|TRBV10-1|TRBJ2-3|TRBD2
CASSALAGGPGQYF
TGCGCCAGCAGTGCCCTAGCGGGAGGCCCGGGGCAGTATTTT
>-|TRBV14|TRBJ2-7|TRBD2
CASRPRGLAGGGEYF
TGTGCCAGCAGACCCCGCGGACTAGCGGGTGGGGGAGAGTACTTC
>-|TRBV3-1/TRBV3-2|TRBJ2-7|TRBD2
CASSQMTSGGLGEQYF
TGTGCCAGCAGCCAAATGACTAGCGGGGGCCTGGGGGAGCAGTACTTC
>-|TRBV7-3|TRBJ2-3|TRBD1
CASSTGTGADTQYF
TGTGCCAGCAGCACCGGGACAGGGGCAGATACGCAGTATTTT
>-|TRBV4-1|TRBJ2-6|-
CASSHQFSGANVLTF
TGCGCCAGCAGCCACCAATTCTCTGGGGCCAACGTCCTGACTTTC
>-|TRBV10-2|TRBJ2-2|-
CASRPGYTGELFF
TGCGCCAGCAGACCGGGGTACACCGGGGAGCTGTTTTTT
>-|TRBV30|TRBJ1-6|-
CAWRGGSTPLHF
TGTGCCTGGAGGGGCGGGTCGACACCCCTCCACTTT
>-|TRBV5-1|TRBJ2-1|TRBD2
CASSGGLAGAGEQFF
TGCGCCAGCAGCGGGGGACTAGCGGGAGCCGGTGAGCAGTTCTTC
>-|TRBV7-3|TRBJ2-3|-
CASSSYNTDTQYF
TGTGCCAGCAGCTCCTATAACACAGATACGCAGTATTTT
>-|TRBV11-1|TRBJ2-7|TRBD1
CASSLGTGLVEQYF
TGTGCCAGCAGCTTAGGGACAGGGCTGGTCGAGCAGTACTTC
>once|TRBV19|TRBJ1-2|-
CASSAVSRTPANYGYTF
TGTGCCAGTAGTGCGGTCAGTAGGACTCCAGCTAACTATGGCTACACCTTC
>once|TRBV7-2|TRBJ1-1|-
CASSLQGNTEAFF
TGTGCCAGCAGCCTACAGGGGAACACTGAAGCTTTCTTT
>-|TRBV7-7|TRBJ2-5|-
CASSFDDGGTQYF
TGTGCTAGCAGCTTTGACGACGGGGGGACCCAGTACTTC
>few|TRBV18|TRBJ2-7|-
CASSPEQTTSYEQYF
TGTGCCAGCTCACCAGAACAGACGACCTCCTACGAGCAGTACTTC
>-|TRBV5-1|TRBJ2-7|TRBD1
CASSYSGTGGYEQYF
TGCGCCAGCAGCTACTCCGGGACAGGGGGCTACGAGCAGTACTTC
>-|TRBV2|TRBJ2-1|TRBD2
CASNLLAGMDEQFF
TGTGCCAGCAATCTACTAGCGGGAATGGATGAGCAGTTCTTC
>few|TRBV4-2|TRBJ2-7|TRBD2
CASSQEAGGSPTEQYF
TGTGCCAGCAGCCAAGAAGCGGGAGGAAGCCCCACCGAGCAGTACTTC
>-|TRBV2|TRBJ1-5|-
CASRENREGNQPQHF
TGTGCCAGCAGGGAGAACAGGGAGGGTAATCAGCCCCAGCATTTT
>-|TRBV18|TRBJ2-2|-
CASSQGTANTGELFF
TGTGCCAGCTCACAAGGGACTGCGAACACCGGGGAGCTGTTTTTT
>-|TRBV5-1|TRBJ1-1|TRBD1
CASSALDRGITEAFF
TGCGCCAGCAGCGCCCTCGACAGGGGAATCACTGAAGCTTTCTTT
>once|TRBV5-4|TRBJ2-5|TRBD2
CASSSTSGGQETQYF
TGTGCCAGCAGTTCGACTAGCGGGGGGCAAGAGACCCAGTACTTC
>-|TRBV5-1|TRBJ2-3|TRBD2
CASSPSRLADTDTQYF
TGCGCCAGCAGCCCCAGCAGACTAGCAGACACAGATACGCAGTATTTT
>few|TRBV5-4|TRBJ1-2|-
CASSFWTQKGYTF
TGTGCCAGCAGCTTCTGGACACAAAAGGGTTACACCTTC
>-|TRBV10-3|TRBJ1-2|TRBD1
CAIRGTDYGYTF
TGTGCCATCAGGGGGACAGACTATGGCTACACCTTC
>-|TRBV19|TRBJ1-3|TRBD1
CASSIAGGAGSGNTIYF
TGTGCCAGTAGTATCGCAGGGGGCGCGGGATCTGGAAACACCATATATTTT
>few|TRBV27|TRBJ2-1|TRBD1
CASSSTGTWSYNEQFF
TGTGCCAGCAGTTCGACAGGGACGTGGTCCTACAATGAGCAGTTCTTC
>-|TRBV28|TRBJ1-1|-
CASSLPTGPGTEAFF
TGTGCCAGCAGTTTACCGACAGGCCCAGGGACTGAAGCTTTCTTT
>-|TRBV7-9|TRBJ2-7|-
CASSLTGVGRYEQYF
TGTGCCAGCAGCTTAACGGGGGTTGGGCGCTACGAGCAGTACTTC
>-|TRBV5-5|TRBJ1-5|-
CASSLAHSGNQPQHF
TGTGCCAGCAGCTTGGCCCACAGTGGCAATCAGCCCCAGCATTTT
>-|TRBV9|TRBJ2-7|-
CASSGGGERAYEQYF
TGTGCCAGCAGCGGAGGAGGGGAGCGGGCCTACGAGCAGTACTTC
>-|TRBV7-9|TRBJ2-7|TRBD2
CASSSGLAGDHEQYF
TGTGCCAGCAGCTCTGGACTAGCGGGAGACCACGAGCAGTACTTC
>-|TRBV2|TRBJ1-4|TRBD1
CASSPRQGAGKLFF
TGTGCCAGCAGCCCTAGACAGGGGGCTGGAAAACTGTTTTTT
>-|TRBV9|TRBJ2-2|TRBD2
CASSVGGGLALGTGELFF
TGTGCCAGCAGCGTAGGGGGTGGACTAGCATTGGGCACCGGGGAGCTGTTTTTT